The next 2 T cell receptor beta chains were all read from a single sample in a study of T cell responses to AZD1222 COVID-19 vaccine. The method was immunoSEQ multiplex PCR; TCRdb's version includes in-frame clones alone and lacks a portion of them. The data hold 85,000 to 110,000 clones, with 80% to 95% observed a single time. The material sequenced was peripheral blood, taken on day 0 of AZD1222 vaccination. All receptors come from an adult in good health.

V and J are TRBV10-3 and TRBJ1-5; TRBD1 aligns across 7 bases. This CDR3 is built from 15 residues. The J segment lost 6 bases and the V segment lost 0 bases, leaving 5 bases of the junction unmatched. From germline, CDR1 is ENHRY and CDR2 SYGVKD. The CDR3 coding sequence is TGTGCCATCAGTGAGTCGGAAGGGGACAGTCAGCCCCAGCATTTT. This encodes CAISESEGDSQPQHF.

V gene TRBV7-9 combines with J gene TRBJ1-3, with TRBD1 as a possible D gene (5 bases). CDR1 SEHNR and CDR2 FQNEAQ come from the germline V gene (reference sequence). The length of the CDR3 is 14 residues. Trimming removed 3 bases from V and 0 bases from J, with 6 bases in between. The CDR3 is CASSFGGSGNTIYF. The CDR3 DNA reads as TGTGCCAGCAGCTTTGGGGGCTCTGGAAACACCATATATTTT.